The 30 T cell receptor beta chains reported below all come from one sample, sequenced in a study of blood T cell repertoires in COVID-19 (dated by TCRdb to the early 2020s). Library preparation employed the immunoSEQ multiplex PCR assay. TCRdb took this table from immuneACCESS and kept in-frame rearrangements with V and J called. Such tables lack part of the clones; where checked against another copy, unresolved V genes explain under half of the gap, and the rest is unexplained. This sample is represented by about 160,000 clones; about 88% of them were singletons. Around 1.1% of the sample lies in the top ten. Material: peripheral blood. The receptor set was obtained from a man aged 35 to 55 with acute or convalescent COVID-19.

This clone occurred a few times. The chain carries TRBV28 and TRBJ1-2, with D tentatively TRBD1 (5 bases). Germline-derived CDR1 and CDR2 are MDHEN and SYDVKM. V lost 3 bases and J lost 3, with 20 bases in between. The CDR3 length is 17 residues. The CDR3 nucleotides are TGTGCCAGCAGTTTTACCCTGGCTGACACCAGGGACTATGGCTACACCTTC. This codes for CASSFTLADTRDYGYTF.

The rearrangement links TRBV7-2 to TRBJ2-3; TRBD2 aligns across 11 bases. This CDR3 has 15 residues. V lost 3 bases, J lost 1 base, and 0 bases stayed unmatched. Germline-derived CDR1 and CDR2 are SGHTA and FQGNSA. The CDR3 sequence is CASSLTSGGTDTQYF. CDR3 nucleotide sequence: TGTGCCAGCAGCTTGACTAGCGGGGGCACAGATACGCAGTATTTT.

Only a few counts were recorded for this clone. The J gene is TRBJ1-6, the V gene TRBV7-2, with D unclear. From germline, CDR1 is SGHTA and CDR2 FQGNSA. The V end was cut by 4 bases, the J end by 6 bases, with 7 bases between. The CDR3 contains 13 residues. CDR3 region: CASSSEGNSPLHF. DNA of the CDR3: TGTGCCAGCAGCTCGGAGGGTAATTCACCCCTCCACTTT. Full variable domain (missing parts from reference TRBV7-2 and TRBJ1-6): GAGVSQSPSNKVTEKGKDVELRCDPISGHTALYWYRQSLGQGLEFLIYFQGNSAPDKSGLPSDRFSAERTGGSVSTLTIQRTQQEDSAVYLCASSSEGNSPLHFGNGTRLTVT.

This clone was found once. The chain recombines TRBV7-2 with TRBJ1-2; no reliable D call. The CDR3 contains 13 residues. The germline V and J ends were trimmed by 5 bases and 7 bases, with 14 bases remaining between them. Germline V CDR1 and CDR2: SGHTA, FQGNSA. The CDR3 spells CASSVITAGGYTF. In DNA form, the CDR3 reads TGTGCCAGCAGCGTAATAACGGCGGGTGGCTACACCTTC.

A single count supports this clone. The chain links TRBV10-3 to TRBJ2-7, with D possibly matching TRBD2 (6 bases). The germline V gene encodes CDR1 ENHRY and CDR2 SYGVKD. The CDR3 spans 12 residues. V was clipped by 11 bases and J by 6 bases, with 17 bases between them. The CDR3 here is CASTGGSSEQYF. CDR3 sequence (DNA): TGTGCCTCAACTGGGGGGAGCTCCGAGCAGTACTTC.

The J gene is TRBJ1-2, the V gene TRBV5-6; 8 bases map to TRBD1. The CDR3 has 17 amino acids. From germline, CDR1 is SGHDT and CDR2 YYEEEE. V trimming: 3 bases; J trimming: 5 bases; junction bases outside the gene matches: 15. CDR3 sequence (DNA): TGTGCCAGCAGCTGGGACAGGACAGTTCGATCGGGGTATGGCTACACCTTC. This gives the protein CASSWDRTVRSGYGYTF.

The J gene is TRBJ1-2, the V gene TRBV30; no reliable D call. The V gene's germline CDR1 is GTSNPN and CDR2 SVGIG (reference sequence). CDR3 size: 11 residues. Trimming pared 4 bases from V and 8 bases from J, leaving 11 bases between. CDR3 in amino acids: CAWTSTRGYTF. CDR3 DNA: TGTGCCTGGACAAGTACGAGAGGCTACACCTTC.

V usage is TRBV15 and J usage is TRBJ2-7; TRBD1 is a possible D gene (5 bases). Germline loops: CDR1 LNHNV, CDR2 YYDKDF (reference sequence). V lost 4 bases to trimming and J lost 3 bases, with 13 bases between them. This CDR3 region has 14 residues. CDR3 coding DNA: TGTGCCACCAGCAAGGGGTTCGGGCTCTACGAGCAGTACTTC. Protein: CATSKGFGLYEQYF.

V is TRBV3-1 (or the pseudogene TRBV3-2) and J is TRBJ1-2; 8 nucleotides line up with TRBD1. Germline lookup yields CDR1 LGHDT and CDR2 YNNKEL (reference sequence). This CDR3 spans 14 amino acids. V gave up 4 bases and J gave up 8 bases; unmatched junction bases: 9. The CDR3 protein is CASSPRDRGGGYTF. In DNA, the CDR3 is TGTGCCAGCAGCCCACGAGACAGGGGCGGGGGCTACACCTTC.

This clone was seen a few times. The gene calls are TRBV5-1 and TRBJ2-7; D remains unclear. CDR1 and CDR2 from the germline V gene are SGHRS and YFSETQ. V was cut by 4 bases and J by 4 bases, with 15 bases left in between. This CDR3 has 14 residues. The CDR3 reads CASSHTGTNYEQYF. The CDR3 DNA sequence: TGCGCCAGCAGCCATACGGGTACCAATTACGAGCAGTACTTC.

The chain employs TRBV10-2 and TRBJ2-1, with D perhaps matching TRBD2 (5 bases). Germline V gene lookup returns CDR1 WSHSY and CDR2 SAAADI. Trimming stripped 0 bases from V and 5 bases from J, with 8 bases between. The CDR3 covers 14 residues. In DNA, the CDR3 is TGCGCCAGCAGTGAGTCGAGGAGGCACAATGAGCAGTTCTTC. Amino acids: CASSESRRHNEQFF.

V gene TRBV6-1 combines with J gene TRBJ2-3, with D maybe TRBD2 (6 bases). Trimming took off 2 bases at V and 6 bases at J, with 15 bases between the two ends. Per germline, CDR1 MNHNS and CDR2 SASEGT. This CDR3 contains 15 residues. CDR3 sequence reads: CASSEKSAGKDTQYF. The CDR3 coding sequence is TGTGCCAGCAGTGAAAAAAGCGCGGGAAAGGATACGCAGTATTTT.

This chain links TRBV29-1 with TRBJ1-4, with D possibly matching TRBD1 (6 bases). CDR3 length equals 14 residues. CDR1 is SQVTM and CDR2 is ANQGSEA in the germline V gene. Trimming stripped 3 bases from V and 8 bases from J, with 16 bases between. CDR3 amino acids: CSVEYWDKNEKLFF. In DNA form, the CDR3 reads TGCAGCGTTGAGTATTGGGACAAGAACGAAAAACTGTTTTTT.

This chain's CDR3 is CASSPVRTSGSYEQYF. The CDR3 bases are TGTGCCAGCAGCCCTGTACGGACTAGCGGGAGCTACGAGCAGTACTTC. This sequence joins TRBV7-9 and TRBJ2-7; TRBD2 matches 13 bases. Trimming at V came to 5 bases and at J to 3 bases, leaving 7 bases not matched to a gene. The germline CDR1 and CDR2 sequences are SEHNR and FQNEAQ (reference sequence). The CDR3 sequence is 16 residues long.

This chain links TRBV15 with TRBJ1-3, with 9 bases that match TRBD1. J lost 8 bases, V lost 5 bases, and 10 bases had no gene match. Germline loops: CDR1 LNHNV, CDR2 YYDKDF (reference sequence). CDR3 length equals 15 residues. CDR3 amino acids: CATSYGQGRRDTIYF. CDR3 coding DNA: TGTGCCACCAGCTACGGACAGGGGCGGCGGGACACCATATATTTT.

This rearrangement joins TRBV6-1 to TRBJ1-3; D is undetermined. The V end was cut by 3 bases, the J end by 0 bases, with 18 bases between. CDR1 and CDR2 (germline): MNHNS, SASEGT. The CDR3 is 18 amino acids. CDR3: CASSDEEGRKFSGNTIYF. The DNA of the CDR3 is TGTGCCAGCAGTGACGAAGAGGGTAGGAAGTTCTCTGGAAACACCATATATTTT.

This sequence joins TRBV9 and TRBJ2-3; D is perhaps TRBD1 (5 bases). V was clipped by 1 base and J by 4 bases, with 16 bases between them. This CDR3 region has 16 residues. Germline CDR1 reads SGDLS; CDR2 reads YYNGEE. The CDR3 nucleotides read TGTGCCAGCAGCGTACTCATTAGCTGGGGCGCAGATACGCAGTATTTT. It specifies CASSVLISWGADTQYF.

The V gene is TRBV6-5, the J gene TRBJ1-6, with D possibly TRBD1 on 5 matching bases. In germline, CDR1 is MNHEY, CDR2 SVGAGI. The CDR3 consists of 15 residues. The V gene lost 2 bases and the J gene lost 8 bases, with 13 bases spanning the gap. The CDR3 reads CASSYEGLRDSPLHF. CDR3 sequence (DNA): TGTGCCAGCAGTTACGAGGGACTTAGGGATTCACCCCTCCACTTT.

This chain links TRBV27 with TRBJ2-7, with D perhaps matching TRBD1 (6 bases). Germline CDR1 and CDR2: MNHEY and SMNVEV (reference sequence). There are 16 residues in the CDR3. The V end lost 3 bases, the J end lost 2 bases, and 17 bases lay between the germline ends. CDR3 sequence: CASSFSGGLFTYEQYF. The CDR3 bases are TGTGCCAGCAGTTTTAGTGGGGGCCTTTTCACCTACGAGCAGTACTTC.

This rearrangement joins TRBV12-3 or TRBV12-4 to TRBJ1-6; D is uncertain. This CDR3 is 13 amino acids long. V was cut by 3 bases and J by 6 bases, with 6 bases left in between. The CDR3 nucleotides are TGTGCCAGCAGTTTCTCTAGTAATTCACCCCTCCACTTT. It translates to CASSFSSNSPLHF.

The chain's CDR3 is CASSLGLAGVQDTQYF. As DNA, the CDR3 is TGCGCCAGCAGCTTGGGCCTAGCGGGGGTACAAGATACGCAGTATTTT. This chain links TRBV5-1 with TRBJ2-3, with 10 nucleotides matching TRBD2. The CDR3 totals 16 residues. V lost 0 bases, J lost 5 bases, and 6 bases stayed unmatched. Germline V gives CDR1 SGHRS, CDR2 YFSETQ.

V is TRBV5-1 and J is TRBJ2-3, with 10 bases that match TRBD1. This CDR3 spans 17 amino acids. The V and J ends lost 2 bases and 1 base, in that order; junction bases with no gene match: 7. From germline, CDR1 is SGHRS and CDR2 YFSETQ. The CDR3 here is CASSFTGGQGGTDTQYF. The CDR3 region has the DNA TGCGCCAGCAGCTTCACGGGTGGACAGGGGGGCACAGATACGCAGTATTTT.

On this clone: Within the sample, other DNA sequences also encode this same CDR3. V gene TRBV29-1 combines with J gene TRBJ1-2; D gene uncertain. This CDR3 has 11 residues. CDR1 and CDR2 (germline): SQVTM, ANQGSEA. V dropped 3 bases and J dropped 0 bases, with 2 bases sitting between them. CDR3 sequence (DNA): TGCAGCGTTGACTCTAACTATGGCTACACCTTC. Translated, it gives CSVDSNYGYTF.

This chain connects TRBV3-1 (or the pseudogene TRBV3-2) to TRBJ2-7; 11 nucleotides agree with TRBD1. This CDR3 contains 14 residues. CDR1 and CDR2 (germline): LGHDT, YNNKEL (reference sequence). Trimming took 4 bases from V and 7 from J; bases not matched to a gene: 6. The CDR3 sequence: CASSLGTGGEEQYF. CDR3 coding DNA: TGTGCCAGCAGCCTTGGGACAGGGGGAGAAGAGCAGTACTTC.

The chain carries TRBV21-1 and TRBJ2-1; the table's D call, TRBD1, has no DNA check behind it. TRBV21-1 is an annotated pseudogene. This CDR3 has 16 residues. DNA of the CDR3: TGTGCCAGCAGCAAAGGGACAGCCAACTCCTACAATGAGCAGTTCTTC. This codes for CASSKGTANSYNEQFF.

This rearrangement joins TRBV2 to TRBJ1-4; 8 bases are shared with TRBD1. The germline CDR1 and CDR2 sequences are SNHLY and FYNNEI. Germline trimming cut 6 bases from V and 3 bases from J; bases unmatched to any gene: 3. The CDR3 runs to 14 residues. CDR3 bases: TGTGCCAGCAGGACGGACAGGGCTAATGAAAAACTGTTTTTT. Translation gives CASRTDRANEKLFF.

This clone was observed a few times. The CDR3 coding sequence is TGTGCCAGCAGCGTAGGCGGGAACACGCAGTATTTT. This sequence encodes CASSVGGNTQYF. The genes are TRBV9 and TRBJ2-3, with D possibly matching TRBD2 (6 bases). The CDR3 is 12 residues long. Trimming took 0 bases from V and 9 from J, leaving 8 bases between them. CDR1 and CDR2 from the germline V gene are SGDLS and YYNGEE. Filled out from reference TRBV9 and TRBJ2-3, the complete variable domain reads DSGVTQTPKHLITATGQRVTLRCSPRSGDLSVYWYQQSLDQGLQFLIQYYNGEERAKGNILERFSAQQFPDLHSELNLSSLELGDSALYFCASSVGGNTQYFGPGTRLTVL.

This clone was observed once. This chain uses TRBV24-1 with TRBJ1-5, with 8 bases lining up with TRBD1. V was clipped by 3 bases and J by 5 bases; unmatched bases: 2. The germline V gene has CDR1 KGHDR and CDR2 SFDVKD. The CDR3 has 14 residues. CDR3 protein: CATSDGTGYQPQHF. The CDR3 region has the DNA TGTGCCACCAGTGATGGGACAGGTTATCAGCCCCAGCATTTT.

The rearrangement uses TRBV11-1 and TRBJ1-1; maybe TRBD1 (5 bases). Trimming took off 3 bases at V and 1 base at J, with 12 bases between the two ends. CDR1 is SGHAT and CDR2 is FQDESV in the germline V gene (reference sequence). The CDR3 has 15 amino acids. The CDR3 loop is CASSFTGLGNTEAFF. Here the CDR3 DNA reads TGTGCCAGCAGCTTCACAGGCCTAGGGAACACTGAAGCTTTCTTT.

This sequence joins TRBV18 and TRBJ2-7, with 7 nucleotides matching TRBD1. The germline CDR1 and CDR2 sequences are KGHSH and LQKENI. The CDR3 has 14 residues. V gave up 10 bases and J gave up 2 bases; unmatched junction bases: 11. DNA of the CDR3: TGTGCCACCTCCCCCGGGACAGCGACCTACGAGCAGTACTTC. Translation: CATSPGTATYEQYF.